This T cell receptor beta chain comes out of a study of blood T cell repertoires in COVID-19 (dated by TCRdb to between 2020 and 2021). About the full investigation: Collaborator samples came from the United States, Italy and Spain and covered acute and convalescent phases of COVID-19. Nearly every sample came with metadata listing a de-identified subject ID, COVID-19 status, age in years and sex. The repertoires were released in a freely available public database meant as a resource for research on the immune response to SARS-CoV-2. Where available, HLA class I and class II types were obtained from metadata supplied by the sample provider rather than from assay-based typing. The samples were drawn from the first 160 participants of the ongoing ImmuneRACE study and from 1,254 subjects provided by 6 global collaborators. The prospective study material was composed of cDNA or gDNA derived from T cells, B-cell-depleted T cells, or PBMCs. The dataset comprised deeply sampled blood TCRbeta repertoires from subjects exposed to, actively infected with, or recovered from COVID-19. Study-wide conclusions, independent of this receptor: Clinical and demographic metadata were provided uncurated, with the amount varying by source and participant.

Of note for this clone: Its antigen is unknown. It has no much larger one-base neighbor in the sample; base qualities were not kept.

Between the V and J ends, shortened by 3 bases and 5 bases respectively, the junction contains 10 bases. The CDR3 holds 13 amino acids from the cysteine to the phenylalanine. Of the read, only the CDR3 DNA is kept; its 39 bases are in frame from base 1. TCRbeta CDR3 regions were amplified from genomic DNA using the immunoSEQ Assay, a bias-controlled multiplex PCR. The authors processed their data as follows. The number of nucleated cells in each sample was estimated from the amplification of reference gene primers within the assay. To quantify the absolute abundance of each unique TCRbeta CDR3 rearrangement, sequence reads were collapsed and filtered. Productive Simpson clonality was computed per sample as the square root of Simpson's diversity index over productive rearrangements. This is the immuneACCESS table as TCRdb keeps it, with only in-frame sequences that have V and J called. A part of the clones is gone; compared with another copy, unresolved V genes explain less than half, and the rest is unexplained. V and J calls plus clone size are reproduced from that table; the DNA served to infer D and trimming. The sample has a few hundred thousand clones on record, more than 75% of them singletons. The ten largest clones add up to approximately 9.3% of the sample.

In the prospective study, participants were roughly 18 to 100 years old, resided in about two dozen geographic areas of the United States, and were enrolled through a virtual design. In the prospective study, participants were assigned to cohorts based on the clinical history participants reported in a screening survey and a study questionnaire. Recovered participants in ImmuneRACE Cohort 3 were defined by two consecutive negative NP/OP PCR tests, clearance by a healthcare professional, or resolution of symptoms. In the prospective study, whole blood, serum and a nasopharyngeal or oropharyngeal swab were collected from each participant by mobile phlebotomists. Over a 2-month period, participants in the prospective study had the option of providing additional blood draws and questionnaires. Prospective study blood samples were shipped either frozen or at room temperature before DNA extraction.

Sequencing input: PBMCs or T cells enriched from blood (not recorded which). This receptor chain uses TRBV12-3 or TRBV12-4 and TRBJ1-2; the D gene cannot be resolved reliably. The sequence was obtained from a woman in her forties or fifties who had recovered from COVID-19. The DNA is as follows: TGTGCCAGCAGTTTCCAGGCAATTTATGGCTACACCTTC. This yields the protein CASSFQAIYGYTF.